The present entry profiles one TCR beta chain with its context. This sample is drawn from a study of T-cell reconstitution after alpha-beta-depleted transplantation in children. Using unique molecular identifiers, the investigators prepared the TCRbeta library. TCRdb recomputed calls from the PCR reads with MiXCR, one row per CDR3 protein. Seen here are 250,000 to 350,000 distinct CDR3 sequences, 9.9% observed once, and the top ten hold over 9%. V dropped 3 bases and J dropped 0 bases, with 10 bases sitting between them. CDR1 and CDR2 (germline): KGHSH, LQKENI. The CDR3 covers 15 residues. V is TRBV18 and J is TRBJ2-3; D remains unclear. This TCR came from a human donor who donated a stem cell graft to a child with SCID. Sample: PBMCs from the stem cell graft donor, taken from the stem cell graft. For the CDR3, the DNA is TGTGCCAGCTCACCCCAGGATTCTAGCACAGATACGCAGTATTTT. Translating it yields CASSPQDSSTDTQYF.